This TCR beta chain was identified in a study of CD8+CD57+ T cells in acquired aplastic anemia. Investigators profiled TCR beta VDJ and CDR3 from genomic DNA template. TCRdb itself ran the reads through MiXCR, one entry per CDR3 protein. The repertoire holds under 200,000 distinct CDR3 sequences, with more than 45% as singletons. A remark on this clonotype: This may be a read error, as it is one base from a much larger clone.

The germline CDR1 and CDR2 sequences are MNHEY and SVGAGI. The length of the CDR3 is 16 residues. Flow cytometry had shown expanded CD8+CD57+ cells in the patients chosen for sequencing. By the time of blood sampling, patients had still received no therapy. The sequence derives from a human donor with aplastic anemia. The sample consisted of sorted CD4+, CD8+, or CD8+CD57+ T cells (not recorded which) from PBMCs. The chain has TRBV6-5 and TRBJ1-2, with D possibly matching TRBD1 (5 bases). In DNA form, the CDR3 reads TGTGTCAGCAGTTACGTGGGGCAGGGCCGGTCCTATGGCTACACCTTC. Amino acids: CVSSYVGQGRSYGYTF.